Listed below are T cell receptor beta chains from one sample, sequenced in a study of beta chain features in type 1 diabetes. Assay used: immunoSEQ multiplex PCR; TCRdb lists only in-frame clones, some missing. The profile covers 140,000 to 150,000 clones, with about 13% appearing a single time and approximately 1.3% taken by the ten largest. Input material: central memory CD4+ T cells from blood. The receptor set was obtained from a man younger than 35 with type 1 diabetes. Both conserved end residues are part of each CDR3. D genes are given only for firm matches. Size tells how often a clone was seen (once, few, many) or the class of an expanded clone, and some rows leave it out.

D gene: TRBD1; CDR3 length: 17; J gene: TRBJ2-1; clone size: many; V gene: TRBV19; CDR3 protein: CASSGQGTASSYNEQFF; CDR3 DNA: TGTGCCAGTAGTGGACAGGGCACAGCTAGCTCCTACAATGAGCAGTTCTTC
D gene: -; CDR3 length: 13; J gene: TRBJ1-5; clone size: -; V gene: TRBV30; CDR3 protein: CAWSGGSNQPQHF; CDR3 DNA: TGTGCCTGGAGTGGGGGTAGCAATCAGCCCCAGCATTTT
D gene: -; CDR3 length: 15; J gene: TRBJ2-7; clone size: -; V gene: TRBV30; CDR3 protein: CAWSRPGAQGYEQYF; CDR3 DNA: TGTGCCTGGAGTCGGCCAGGGGCCCAAGGGTACGAGCAGTACTTC
D gene: -; CDR3 length: 13; J gene: TRBJ1-1; clone size: many; V gene: TRBV2; CDR3 protein: CASSSTGNTEAFF; CDR3 DNA: TGTGCCAGCAGCTCGACAGGGAACACTGAAGCTTTCTTT
D gene: TRBD2; CDR3 length: 14; J gene: TRBJ2-7; clone size: many; V gene: TRBV28; CDR3 protein: CASTLGGDSYEQYF; CDR3 DNA: TGTGCCAGCACCCTCGGGGGGGACTCCTACGAGCAGTACTTC
D gene: -; CDR3 length: 14; J gene: TRBJ1-5; clone size: -; V gene: TRBV16; CDR3 protein: CASSQLGSGQPQHF; CDR3 DNA: TGTGCCAGCAGCCAATTGGGGTCGGGACAGCCCCAGCATTTT
D gene: TRBD1; CDR3 length: 15; J gene: TRBJ2-1; clone size: -; V gene: TRBV7-7; CDR3 protein: CASSPDRDSYNEQFF; CDR3 DNA: TGTGCTAGCAGCCCCGACAGGGACTCCTACAATGAGCAGTTCTTC
D gene: TRBD1; CDR3 length: 14; J gene: TRBJ2-5; clone size: -; V gene: TRBV5-8; CDR3 protein: CAPQQGAGQETQYF; CDR3 DNA: TGTGCCCCTCAGCAGGGGGCGGGACAAGAGACCCAGTACTTC
D gene: -; CDR3 length: 13; J gene: TRBJ2-3; clone size: few; V gene: TRBV18; CDR3 protein: CASYLGSTDTQYF; CDR3 DNA: TGTGCCAGCTACTTGGGCAGCACAGATACGCAGTATTTT
D gene: TRBD1; CDR3 length: 16; J gene: TRBJ1-2; clone size: -; V gene: TRBV7-8; CDR3 protein: CASSLSRTGANYGYTF; CDR3 DNA: TGTGCCAGCAGCTTATCTCGGACAGGGGCCAACTATGGCTACACCTTC
D gene: -; CDR3 length: 11; J gene: TRBJ1-2; clone size: -; V gene: TRBV5-4; CDR3 protein: CASSLNYGYTF; CDR3 DNA: TGTGCCAGCAGCCTAAACTATGGCTACACCTTC
D gene: TRBD1; CDR3 length: 14; J gene: TRBJ1-5; clone size: -; V gene: TRBV7-2; CDR3 protein: CASSARTGDQPQHF; CDR3 DNA: TGTGCCAGCAGCGCCCGGACAGGGGATCAGCCCCAGCATTTT
D gene: TRBD1; CDR3 length: 12; J gene: TRBJ1-4; clone size: -; V gene: TRBV23-1; CDR3 protein: CARGGRGEKLFF; CDR3 DNA: TGCGCCAGAGGGGGCAGGGGTGAAAAACTGTTTTTT
D gene: TRBD1; CDR3 length: 11; J gene: TRBJ2-5; clone size: few; V gene: TRBV29-1; CDR3 protein: CSLRTGETQYF; CDR3 DNA: TGCAGCCTAAGGACAGGGGAGACCCAGTACTTC
D gene: -; CDR3 length: 13; J gene: TRBJ1-2; clone size: few; V gene: TRBV11-2; CDR3 protein: CASSLESVGGYTF; CDR3 DNA: TGTGCCAGCAGCTTAGAGTCGGTGGGCGGCTACACCTTC
D gene: TRBD2; CDR3 length: 15; J gene: TRBJ2-3; clone size: -; V gene: TRBV11-2; CDR3 protein: CASSRLGGSTDTQYF; CDR3 DNA: TGTGCCAGCAGCCGCCTCGGGGGGAGCACAGATACGCAGTATTTT
D gene: -; CDR3 length: 15; J gene: TRBJ1-3; clone size: few; V gene: TRBV25-1; CDR3 protein: CASSEVGTKGNTIYF; CDR3 DNA: TGTGCCAGCAGTGAAGTCGGGACAAAAGGAAACACCATATATTTT
D gene: -; CDR3 length: 12; J gene: TRBJ2-7; clone size: few; V gene: TRBV30; CDR3 protein: CAWRRRSYEQYF; CDR3 DNA: TGTGCCTGGAGGCGAAGAAGCTACGAGCAGTACTTC
D gene: -; CDR3 length: 14; J gene: TRBJ2-3; clone size: -; V gene: TRBV4-1; CDR3 protein: CASSLALSTDTQYF; CDR3 DNA: TGCGCCAGCAGCCTAGCTTTGAGCACAGATACGCAGTATTTT
D gene: -; CDR3 length: 12; J gene: TRBJ2-7; clone size: many; V gene: TRBV30; CDR3 protein: CAWSLTGTEQYF; CDR3 DNA: TGTGCCTGGAGCCTCACAGGGACCGAGCAGTACTTC
D gene: -; CDR3 length: 11; J gene: TRBJ2-4; clone size: many; V gene: TRBV20-1; CDR3 protein: CSARDYPLTHF; CDR3 DNA: TGCAGTGCTAGAGATTACCCCCTGACCCACTTC
D gene: TRBD1; CDR3 length: 12; J gene: TRBJ1-1; clone size: -; V gene: TRBV18; CDR3 protein: CASQGENTEAFF; CDR3 DNA: TGTGCCAGCCAGGGGGAGAACACTGAAGCTTTCTTT
D gene: TRBD2; CDR3 length: 15; J gene: TRBJ2-5; clone size: few; V gene: TRBV10-3; CDR3 protein: CAIRPFGGEQETQYF; CDR3 DNA: TGTGCCATCAGGCCGTTTGGGGGGGAACAAGAGACCCAGTACTTC
D gene: -; CDR3 length: 13; J gene: TRBJ1-1; clone size: many; V gene: TRBV29-1; CDR3 protein: CSVSRTDLTEAFF; CDR3 DNA: TGCAGCGTTAGTAGGACTGACCTCACTGAAGCTTTCTTT
D gene: TRBD1; CDR3 length: 15; J gene: TRBJ1-1; clone size: few; V gene: TRBV14; CDR3 protein: CASSPSGGLNTEAFF; CDR3 DNA: TGTGCCAGCAGCCCTTCAGGGGGCCTGAACACTGAAGCTTTCTTT
D gene: -; CDR3 length: 12; J gene: TRBJ2-3; clone size: -; V gene: TRBV7-6; CDR3 protein: CASSYLSGTQYF; CDR3 DNA: TGTGCCAGCAGCTATTTGTCGGGTACGCAGTATTTT
D gene: -; CDR3 length: 15; J gene: TRBJ1-1; clone size: many; V gene: TRBV7-2; CDR3 protein: CASSLVPGWNTEAFF; CDR3 DNA: TGTGCCAGCAGCTTAGTACCGGGCTGGAACACTGAAGCTTTCTTT
D gene: -; CDR3 length: 13; J gene: TRBJ2-5; clone size: few; V gene: TRBV21-1; CDR3 protein: CASSSGGLETQYF; CDR3 DNA: TGTGCCAGCAGCTCAGGGGGCTTGGAGACCCAGTACTTC
D gene: TRBD2; CDR3 length: 16; J gene: TRBJ2-1; clone size: -; V gene: TRBV7-8; CDR3 protein: CASSRTSGGSYNEQFF; CDR3 DNA: TGTGCCAGCAGCCGCACTAGCGGGGGGTCCTACAATGAGCAGTTCTTC
D gene: -; CDR3 length: 13; J gene: TRBJ2-7; clone size: few; V gene: TRBV6-5; CDR3 protein: CASSLDPYYEQYF; CDR3 DNA: TGTGCCAGCAGCCTAGATCCCTACTACGAGCAGTACTTC
D gene: TRBD1; CDR3 length: 15; J gene: TRBJ1-4; clone size: -; V gene: TRBV18; CDR3 protein: CASSPVAGGEEKLFF; CDR3 DNA: TGTGCCAGCTCACCCGTGGCAGGGGGAGAGGAAAAACTGTTTTTT
D gene: -; CDR3 length: 15; J gene: TRBJ1-4; clone size: few; V gene: TRBV18; CDR3 protein: CASSPNEGQKEKLFF; CDR3 DNA: TGTGCCAGCTCACCAAACGAGGGACAAAAGGAAAAACTGTTTTTT
D gene: -; CDR3 length: 16; J gene: TRBJ2-6; clone size: -; V gene: TRBV28; CDR3 protein: CASSPGEKAGANVLTF; CDR3 DNA: TGTGCCAGCAGCCCAGGGGAGAAGGCTGGGGCCAACGTCCTGACTTTC
D gene: -; CDR3 length: 15; J gene: TRBJ1-5; clone size: few; V gene: TRBV6-5; CDR3 protein: CASKRDGLSNQPQHF; CDR3 DNA: TGTGCCAGCAAAAGGGACGGTTTGAGCAATCAGCCCCAGCATTTT
D gene: -; CDR3 length: 14; J gene: TRBJ1-1; clone size: -; V gene: TRBV6-6; CDR3 protein: CASNQMVGNTEAFF; CDR3 DNA: TGTGCCAGCAATCAGATGGTAGGGAACACTGAAGCTTTCTTT
D gene: -; CDR3 length: 19; J gene: TRBJ2-5; clone size: few; V gene: TRBV6-1; CDR3 protein: CASSEALVSVRSREETQYF; CDR3 DNA: TGTGCCAGCAGTGAAGCGCTAGTTTCCGTTAGGTCCAGGGAAGAGACCCAGTACTTC
D gene: -; CDR3 length: 14; J gene: TRBJ2-5; clone size: -; V gene: TRBV27; CDR3 protein: CASSRDNRGETQYF; CDR3 DNA: TGTGCCAGCAGTCGGGACAATCGGGGGGAGACCCAGTACTTC
D gene: -; CDR3 length: 13; J gene: TRBJ2-7; clone size: -; V gene: TRBV7-9; CDR3 protein: CASSPGIPYEQYF; CDR3 DNA: TGTGCCAGCAGCCCGGGGATCCCCTACGAGCAGTACTTC
D gene: -; CDR3 length: 14; J gene: TRBJ1-1; clone size: few; V gene: TRBV7-2; CDR3 protein: CASSSAGTNTEAFF; CDR3 DNA: TGTGCCAGCAGCTCCGCGGGGACTAACACTGAAGCTTTCTTT
D gene: -; CDR3 length: 15; J gene: TRBJ2-1; clone size: -; V gene: TRBV7-2; CDR3 protein: CASSLGRLEGNEQFF; CDR3 DNA: TGTGCCAGCAGCTTAGGTCGTCTAGAAGGGAATGAGCAGTTCTTC
D gene: TRBD2; CDR3 length: 17; J gene: TRBJ2-3; clone size: -; V gene: TRBV9; CDR3 protein: CASSVMTSGAAGDTQYF; CDR3 DNA: TGTGCCAGCAGCGTGATGACTAGCGGGGCGGCGGGAGATACGCAGTATTTT
D gene: -; CDR3 length: 19; J gene: TRBJ2-4; clone size: -; V gene: TRBV11-3; CDR3 protein: CASSYPGTGEGLAKNIQYF; CDR3 DNA: TGTGCCAGCAGCTACCCAGGGACCGGCGAGGGACTAGCCAAAAACATTCAGTACTTC
D gene: TRBD1; CDR3 length: 15; J gene: TRBJ1-1; clone size: few; V gene: TRBV5-6; CDR3 protein: CASAATGQLNTEAFF; CDR3 DNA: TGTGCCAGCGCAGCCACGGGACAGTTGAACACTGAAGCTTTCTTT
D gene: -; CDR3 length: 14; J gene: TRBJ2-5; clone size: few; V gene: TRBV14; CDR3 protein: CASSPQPYQETQYF; CDR3 DNA: TGTGCCAGCAGCCCACAGCCTTACCAAGAGACCCAGTACTTC
D gene: -; CDR3 length: 13; J gene: TRBJ2-2; clone size: few; V gene: TRBV5-1; CDR3 protein: CASSLTGSGELFF; CDR3 DNA: TGCGCCAGCAGCTTGACGGGGAGCGGGGAGCTGTTTTTT